This TCR beta chain was retrieved from a study of blood T cell repertoires in COVID-19 (dated by TCRdb to about 2020). Some background on the complete study: Collaborator samples came from the United States, Italy and Spain and covered acute and convalescent phases of COVID-19. Deeply sampled blood TCRbeta repertoires from subjects exposed to, actively infected with, or recovered from COVID-19 were included in the dataset. Sample metadata almost always included a de-identified subject ID, COVID-19 status, age in years and sex. Where HLA class I and class II types were available, the types were taken from metadata supplied by the sample provider, not from assay-based typing. The samples were drawn from the first 160 participants of the ongoing ImmuneRACE study and from 950 to 1,500 subjects provided by 6 global collaborators. The material from the prospective study consisted of cDNA or gDNA derived from T cells, B-cell-depleted T cells, or PBMCs. A freely available public database, intended as a resource for researchers studying the immune response to SARS-CoV-2, is where the repertoires were released. Results and caveats for the whole study, not just this receptor: The quantity of clinical and demographic metadata differed by source and by participant and was supplied without curation.

The CDR3 has 13 amino acids, counting the end cysteine and phenylalanine. This entry keeps only the CDR3 DNA: 39 bases, framed from base 1. V is shortened by 2 bases, J by 3 bases, and the region joining them spans 7 bases. The germline V gene yields MNHEY for CDR1 and SVGAGI for CDR2. In the case of this clone: The antigen this receptor binds is unknown. No clone much larger than this one lies a single base away; base qualities are absent.

TCRbeta CDR3 regions were amplified from genomic DNA using the immunoSEQ Assay, a bias-controlled multiplex PCR. In the source study's methods: Nucleated cell counts per sample were estimated from amplification of reference gene primers within the assay. To quantify the absolute abundance of each unique TCRbeta CDR3 rearrangement, sequence reads were collapsed and filtered. For each sample, productive Simpson clonality was calculated as the square root of Simpson's diversity index over productive rearrangements. Not all clones reach the TCRdb copy of this immuneACCESS table, which keeps in-frame sequences only. Checked studies attribute under half of the gap to unresolved V genes and leave the rest unexplained. V and J calls and clone size are given by that table; D and trimming were obtained from the DNA. This sample holds around 250,000 clones; approximately 85% were observed only once. The top ten clonotypes cover around 1.8% of the sample.

Enrolling through a virtual design, the prospective study's participants ranged in age from roughly 18 to 100 years and lived across roughly 24 United States geographic areas. In the prospective study, cohorts were assigned on the basis of participant-reported clinical history obtained from a screening survey and a study questionnaire. ImmuneRACE Cohort 3 recovered participants were defined by two consecutive negative NP/OP PCR tests, healthcare professional clearance, or symptom resolution. In the prospective study, whole blood, serum and a nasopharyngeal or oropharyngeal swab were collected from each participant by mobile phlebotomists. Participants in the prospective study had the option to provide additional blood draws and questionnaires over an approximately two-month period. Before DNA extraction, blood samples from the prospective study were shipped at room temperature or frozen.

The chain is encoded by TRBV6-5 joined to TRBJ2-5; perhaps TRBD1 is the D gene, with 6 bases matching. This clonotype originated in a woman aged 45 to 65 who had recovered from COVID-19. Input material: PBMCs or T cells enriched from blood (not recorded which). The nucleotide sequence is given as TGTGCCAGCAGTTACGGACAGAAAGAGACCCAGTACTTC. This yields the protein CASSYGQKETQYF.